A selection of T cell receptor beta chains follows, all from one sample in a study of Ad26.COV2.S vaccination and SARS-CoV-2 variants. The table came from immunoSEQ multiplex PCR; TCRdb's copy has only in-frame clones and leaves some out. The table records hundreds of thousands of clones, approximately 92% of them present only once. The sequencing used peripheral blood, collected in a trial of Ad26.COV2.S vaccine versus placebo. The receptors stem from a person aged 18-60 years who received the Ad26.COV2.S COVID-19 vaccine or a placebo. Each CDR3 is given without its conserved first and last residue. The order of the fields is J gene, clone size, V gene, CDR3 protein. Where a row states a size, it is once, few, many or the class of an expanded clone; other rows omit it.

TRBJ1-1,NA,TRBV5-1,ASSFLTVNTEAF
TRBJ2-5,NA,TRBV5-6,ASSLPSKPVLGLKTQY
TRBJ1-1,NA,TRBV7-8,ASSLGGRDTEAF
TRBJ2-1,NA,TRBV29-1,SVGQNYNEQF
TRBJ1-2,NA,TRBV3-1/TRBV3-2,ASSPSTGGRYGYT
TRBJ2-2,NA,TRBV7-2,ASSLRDRATGELF
TRBJ2-7,NA,TRBV12-3/TRBV12-4,ASSFRRDGEQY
TRBJ1-2,once,TRBV28,ASTSGGGYT
TRBJ2-3,NA,TRBV30,AWSVPSGFTDTQY
TRBJ2-5,NA,TRBV12-3/TRBV12-4,ASRPPIGETQY
TRBJ1-1,NA,TRBV27,ASSETGTGGESEAF
TRBJ1-1,once,TRBV5-6,ASSLQGAGTEAF
TRBJ2-1,NA,TRBV27,ASSWGTGSGNEQF
TRBJ1-1,NA,TRBV5-5,ASSWGGSTGTEAF
TRBJ1-1,NA,TRBV5-5,ASSFSGDTEAF
TRBJ2-7,NA,TRBV4-3,ASSQDSGRDYEQY
TRBJ1-4,NA,TRBV19,ASSINPSGAMGKLF
TRBJ1-2,NA,TRBV16,ASSPPDQIYGYT
TRBJ1-3,NA,TRBV7-8,ASSSSDTRYTIY
TRBJ2-5,NA,TRBV6-5,ASSRAEQETQY
TRBJ1-5,NA,TRBV7-9,ASSETGGSQPQH
TRBJ2-5,NA,TRBV30,AWSARETQY
TRBJ2-1,NA,TRBV6-5,ASSSLAGGSYNEQF
TRBJ2-7,once,TRBV20-1,SASGDRVTYEQY
TRBJ2-1,NA,TRBV6-2/TRBV6-3,ASSYPGLAMFNEQF
TRBJ2-1,NA,TRBV7-9,ASSPRDYQWEQF
TRBJ1-4,NA,TRBV7-9,ASSLGRPREKLF
TRBJ1-6,NA,TRBV9,ASSVDGGTGARYNSPLH
TRBJ2-7,NA,TRBV5-1,ASSLLAGTYEQY
TRBJ2-5,NA,TRBV7-2,ASSFLTADQETQY
TRBJ2-7,NA,TRBV12-3/TRBV12-4,ASSWDRENEQY
TRBJ2-1,NA,TRBV27,ASSFFSDNEQF
TRBJ2-2,NA,TRBV7-9,ASSFRLAEPQNTGELF
TRBJ2-1,NA,TRBV7-9,ASSREGGDNEQF
TRBJ1-1,NA,TRBV7-9,ASSSQVNTEAF
TRBJ2-1,NA,TRBV6-2/TRBV6-3,ASSQGGWEQF
TRBJ2-7,NA,TRBV14,ASSRAGGTRGEQY
TRBJ2-3,NA,TRBV7-2,ASSGGADTQY
TRBJ2-7,once,TRBV12-3/TRBV12-4,ASSLLAGYEQY
TRBJ2-3,NA,TRBV19,ASSIGTAGALDTQY
TRBJ2-5,once,TRBV6-1,ASSDPGTGETQY
TRBJ2-7,NA,TRBV15,ATSRDGAGGFYEQY
TRBJ2-3,NA,TRBV5-1,ASRASGTDTQY
TRBJ2-7,few,TRBV27,ASSSGLSYEQY
TRBJ2-7,NA,TRBV6-2/TRBV6-3,ASSYSGPSYEQY
TRBJ1-4,NA,TRBV9,ASSPRRSTTNEKLF
TRBJ2-5,few,TRBV5-5,ASSLEGDYQETQY
TRBJ2-7,once,TRBV7-2,ASSLAETYEQY